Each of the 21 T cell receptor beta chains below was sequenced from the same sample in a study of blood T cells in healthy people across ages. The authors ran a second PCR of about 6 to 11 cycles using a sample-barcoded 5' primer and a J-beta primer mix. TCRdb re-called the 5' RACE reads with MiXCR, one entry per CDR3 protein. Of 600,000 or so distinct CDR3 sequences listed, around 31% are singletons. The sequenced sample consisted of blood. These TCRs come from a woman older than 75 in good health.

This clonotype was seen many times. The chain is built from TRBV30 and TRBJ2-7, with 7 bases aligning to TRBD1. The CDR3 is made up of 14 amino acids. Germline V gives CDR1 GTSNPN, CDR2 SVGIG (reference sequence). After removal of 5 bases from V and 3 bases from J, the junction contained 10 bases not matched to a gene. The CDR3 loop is CAWQSGTAFYEQYF. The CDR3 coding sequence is TGTGCCTGGCAGTCCGGGACAGCGTTCTACGAGCAGTACTTC.

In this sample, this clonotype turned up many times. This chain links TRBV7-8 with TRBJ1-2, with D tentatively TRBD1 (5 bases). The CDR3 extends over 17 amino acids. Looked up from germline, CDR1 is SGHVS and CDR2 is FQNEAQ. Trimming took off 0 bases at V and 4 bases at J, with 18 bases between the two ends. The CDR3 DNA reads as TGTGCCAGCAGCTTAGCGGGGGGGTCCCGGGTCTCCTATGGCTACACCTTC. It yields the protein CASSLAGGSRVSYGYTF.

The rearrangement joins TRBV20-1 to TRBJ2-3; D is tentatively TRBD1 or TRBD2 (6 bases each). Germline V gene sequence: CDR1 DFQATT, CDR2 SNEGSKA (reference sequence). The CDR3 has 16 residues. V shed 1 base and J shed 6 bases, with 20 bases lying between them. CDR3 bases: TGCAGTGCTAGAGTTGCGGCTGGGGGGCAAACGGATACGCAGTATTTT. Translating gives CSARVAAGGQTDTQYF.

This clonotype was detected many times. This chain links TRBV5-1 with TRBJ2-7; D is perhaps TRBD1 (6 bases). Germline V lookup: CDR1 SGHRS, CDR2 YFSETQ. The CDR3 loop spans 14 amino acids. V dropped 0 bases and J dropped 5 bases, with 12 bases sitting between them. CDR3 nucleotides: TGCGCCAGCAGCTTGGGACAGGTAATGAACGAGCAGTACTTC. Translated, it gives CASSLGQVMNEQYF.

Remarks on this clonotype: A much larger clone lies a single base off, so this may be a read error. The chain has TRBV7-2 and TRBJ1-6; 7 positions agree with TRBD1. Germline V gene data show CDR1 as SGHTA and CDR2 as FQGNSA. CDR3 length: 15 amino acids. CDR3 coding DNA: TGTGCCAGCAGCTCCCGACAGGGTGGAAGCTCACCCCCCCACTTT. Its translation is CASSSRQGGSSPPHF.

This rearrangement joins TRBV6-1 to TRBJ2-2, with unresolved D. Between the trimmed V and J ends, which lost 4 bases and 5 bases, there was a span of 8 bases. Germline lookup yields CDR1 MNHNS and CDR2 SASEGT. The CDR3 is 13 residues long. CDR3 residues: CASSVTLTGELFF. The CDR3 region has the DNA TGTGCCAGCAGTGTTACATTGACCGGGGAGCTGTTTTTT.

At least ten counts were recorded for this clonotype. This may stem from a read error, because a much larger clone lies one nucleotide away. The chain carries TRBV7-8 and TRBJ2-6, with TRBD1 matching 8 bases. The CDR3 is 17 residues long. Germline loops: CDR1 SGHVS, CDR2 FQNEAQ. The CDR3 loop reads CASSLRQGATGANVRTF. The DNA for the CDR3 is TGTGCCAGCAGCTTAAGGCAGGGGGCCACTGGGGCCAACGTCCGGACTTTC. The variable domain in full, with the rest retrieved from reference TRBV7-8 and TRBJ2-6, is GAGVSQSPRYKVAKRGQDVALRCDPISGHVSLFWYQQALGQGPEFLTYFQNEAQLDKSGLPSDRFFAERPEGSVSTLKIQRTQQEDSAVYLCASSLRQGATGANVRTFGAGSRLTVL.

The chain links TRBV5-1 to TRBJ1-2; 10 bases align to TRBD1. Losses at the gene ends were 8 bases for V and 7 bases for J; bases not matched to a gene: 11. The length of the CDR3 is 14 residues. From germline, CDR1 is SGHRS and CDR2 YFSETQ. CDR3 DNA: TGCGCCAGTGCATTAGGGACAGGGGTTGGTGGCTACACCTTC. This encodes CASALGTGVGGYTF.

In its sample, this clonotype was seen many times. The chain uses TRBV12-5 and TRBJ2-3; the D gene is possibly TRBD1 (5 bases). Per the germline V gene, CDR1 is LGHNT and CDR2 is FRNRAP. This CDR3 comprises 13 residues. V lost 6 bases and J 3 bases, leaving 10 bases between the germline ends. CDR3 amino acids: CASGSGFTDTQYF. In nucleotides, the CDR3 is TGTGCTAGTGGATCAGGGTTTACAGATACGCAGTATTTT. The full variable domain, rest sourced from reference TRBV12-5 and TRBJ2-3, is DARVTQTPRHKVTEMGQEVTMRCQPILGHNTVFWYRQTMMQGLELLAYFRNRAPLDDSGMPKDRFSAEMPDATLATLKIQPSEPRDSAVYFCASGSGFTDTQYFGPGTRLTVL.

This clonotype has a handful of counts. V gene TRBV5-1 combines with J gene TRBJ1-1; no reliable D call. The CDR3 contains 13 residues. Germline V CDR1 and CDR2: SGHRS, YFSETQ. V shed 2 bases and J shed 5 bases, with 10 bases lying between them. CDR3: CASSLDGFTEAFF. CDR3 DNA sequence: TGCGCCAGCAGCTTAGACGGATTTACTGAAGCTTTCTTT.

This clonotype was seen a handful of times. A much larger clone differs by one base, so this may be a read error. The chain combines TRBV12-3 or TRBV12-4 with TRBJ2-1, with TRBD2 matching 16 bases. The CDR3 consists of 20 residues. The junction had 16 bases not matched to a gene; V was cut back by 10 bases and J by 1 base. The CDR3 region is CANRPTWGLAGGRSYNEQFF. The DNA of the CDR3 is TGTGCCAACAGACCCACCTGGGGACTAGCGGGGGGGCGGTCCTACAATGAGCAGTTCTTC.

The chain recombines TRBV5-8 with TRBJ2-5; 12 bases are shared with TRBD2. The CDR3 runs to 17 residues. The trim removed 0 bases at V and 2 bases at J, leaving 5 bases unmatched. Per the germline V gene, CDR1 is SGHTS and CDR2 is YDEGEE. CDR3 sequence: CASSLGLAGASQETQYF. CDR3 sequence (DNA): TGTGCCAGCAGCTTGGGACTAGCGGGGGCCTCACAAGAGACCCAGTACTTC. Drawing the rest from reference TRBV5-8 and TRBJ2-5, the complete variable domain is EAGVTQSPTHLIKTRGQQATLRCSPISGHTSVYWYQQALGLGLQFLLWYDEGEERNRGNFPPRFSGRQFPNYSSELNVNALELEDSALYLCASSLGLAGASQETQYFGPGTRLLVL.

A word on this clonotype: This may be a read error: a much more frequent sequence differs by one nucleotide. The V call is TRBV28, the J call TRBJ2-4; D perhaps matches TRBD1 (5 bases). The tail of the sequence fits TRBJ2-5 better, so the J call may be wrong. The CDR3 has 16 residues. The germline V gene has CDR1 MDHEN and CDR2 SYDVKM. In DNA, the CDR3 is TGTGCCAGCAGTGACCGATTGGGATTAGGGGCGGAGACCCAGTACTTC. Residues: CASSDRLGLGAETQYF.

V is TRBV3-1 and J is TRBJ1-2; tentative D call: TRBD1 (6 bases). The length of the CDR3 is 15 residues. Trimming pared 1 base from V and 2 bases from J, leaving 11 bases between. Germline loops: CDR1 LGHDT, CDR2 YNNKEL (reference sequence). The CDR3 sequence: CASSQVGTQNYGYTF. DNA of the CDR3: TGTGCCAGCAGCCAAGTCGGGACACAAAACTATGGCTACACCTTC. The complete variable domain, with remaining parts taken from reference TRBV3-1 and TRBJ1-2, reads DTAVSQTPKYLVTQMGNDKSIKCEQNLGHDTMYWYKQDSKKFLKIMFSYNNKELIINETVPNRFSPKSPDKAHLNLHINSLELGDSAVYFCASSQVGTQNYGYTFGSGTRLTVV.

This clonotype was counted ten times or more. For the CDR3, the DNA is TGTGCCAGCAGCTTGCCAGCTATCCAAGAGACCCAGTACTTC. This gives the protein CASSLPAIQETQYF. V and J are TRBV5-6 and TRBJ2-5; D is ambiguous. The germline V and J ends were trimmed by 1 base and 1 base, with 8 bases remaining between them. CDR1 SGHDT and CDR2 YYEEEE come from the germline V gene. This CDR3 contains 14 residues.

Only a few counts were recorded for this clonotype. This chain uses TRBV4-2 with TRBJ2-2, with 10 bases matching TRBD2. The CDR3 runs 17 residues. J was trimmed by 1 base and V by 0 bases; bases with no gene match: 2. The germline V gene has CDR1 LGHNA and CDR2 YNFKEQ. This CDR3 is CASSQDTSGENTGELFF. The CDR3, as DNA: TGTGCCAGCAGCCAAGACACTAGCGGGGAGAACACCGGGGAGCTGTTTTTT.

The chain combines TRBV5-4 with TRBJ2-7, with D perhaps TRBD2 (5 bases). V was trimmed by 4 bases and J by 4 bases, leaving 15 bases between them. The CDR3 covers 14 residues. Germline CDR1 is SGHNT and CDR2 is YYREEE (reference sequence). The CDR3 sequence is CASSPAGKGYEQYF. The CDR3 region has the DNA TGTGCCAGCAGCCCCGCGGGCAAGGGTTACGAGCAGTACTTC.

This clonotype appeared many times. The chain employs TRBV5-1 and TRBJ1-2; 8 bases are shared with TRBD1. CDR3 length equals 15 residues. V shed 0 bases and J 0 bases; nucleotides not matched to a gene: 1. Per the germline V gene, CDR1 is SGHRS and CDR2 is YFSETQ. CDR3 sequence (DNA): TGCGCCAGCAGCTTGGGGGACAGGCCTAACTATGGCTACACCTTC. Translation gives CASSLGDRPNYGYTF. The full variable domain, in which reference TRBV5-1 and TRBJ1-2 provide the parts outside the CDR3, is KAGVTQTPRYLIKTRGQQVTLSCSPISGHRSVSWYQQTPGQGLQFLFEYFSETQRNKGNFPGRFSGRQFSNSRSEMNVSTLELGDSALYLCASSLGDRPNYGYTFGSGTRLTVV.

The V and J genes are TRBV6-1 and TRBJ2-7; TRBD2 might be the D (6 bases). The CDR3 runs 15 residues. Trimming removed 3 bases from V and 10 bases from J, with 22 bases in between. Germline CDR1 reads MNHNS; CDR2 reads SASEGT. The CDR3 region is CASSELAGSQESQYF. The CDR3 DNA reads TGTGCCAGCAGTGAGTTGGCGGGATCCCAAGAGTCCCAGTACTTC.

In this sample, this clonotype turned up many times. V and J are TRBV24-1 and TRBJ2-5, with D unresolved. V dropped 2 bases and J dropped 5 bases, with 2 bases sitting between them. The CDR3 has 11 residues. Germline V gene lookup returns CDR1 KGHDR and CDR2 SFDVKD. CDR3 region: CATSDSETQYF. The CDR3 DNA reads TGTGCCACCAGTGATTCGGAGACCCAGTACTTC.

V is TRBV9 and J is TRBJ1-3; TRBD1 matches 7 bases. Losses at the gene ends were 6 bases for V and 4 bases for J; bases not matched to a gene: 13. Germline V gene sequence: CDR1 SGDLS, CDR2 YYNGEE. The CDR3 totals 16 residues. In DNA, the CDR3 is TGTGCCAGCAACCCAACCGGGACAGCAATAGGAAACACCATATATTTT. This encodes CASNPTGTAIGNTIYF.